Listed below are T cell receptor beta chains from one sample, sequenced in a study of T cell changes during pregnancy in multiple sclerosis. Some clones are missing from TCRdb's copy, which holds only in-frame ones; the method was immunoSEQ multiplex PCR. The sample lists 47,000 or so clones; 70% to 90% were seen once. This specimen consisted of peripheral blood, obtained in the first trimester of pregnancy. Receptor source: a female donor with multiple sclerosis, enrolled in a pregnancy study. The CDR3 runs from the conserved cysteine through the conserved F or W. The D gene is left open where the match is weak.

j_call d_call v_call cdr3_aa
TRBJ2-1 . TRBV6-6 CASSGITSYNEQFF
TRBJ1-2 . TRBV7-9 CASSLTTMDGYTF
TRBJ2-7 . TRBV18 CASSPYRGLYF
TRBJ2-3 . TRBV18 CASSGGHGISTDTQYF
TRBJ1-1 TRBD1 TRBV5-1 CASSPSGQRRTEAFF
TRBJ1-2 . TRBV6-4 CASSDRGYGYTF
TRBJ2-7 TRBD1 TRBV7-3 CASTRPTGTYEQYF
TRBJ1-3 . TRBV18 CASSPPLQAGNTIYF
TRBJ1-2 TRBD1 TRBV28 CASSLGGQLSNYGYTF
TRBJ1-1 TRBD1 TRBV5-1 CASSYGQGAGNTEAFF
TRBJ2-3 . TRBV5-1 CASSMKWFRGLESSSTDTQYF
TRBJ1-4 . TRBV5-1 CASSRLGRALNEKLFF
TRBJ2-5 . TRBV4-1 CASSQDFAGPPQETQYF
TRBJ2-2 . TRBV9 CASSPQGIHGELFF
TRBJ2-7 TRBD1 TRBV2 CASKRDRELGEQYF
TRBJ2-3 TRBD2 TRBV9 CASSSRIAGRTDTQYF
TRBJ2-6 TRBD2 TRBV5-4 CASSVPGTRGANVLTF
TRBJ2-1 TRBD2 TRBV11-2 CASSLGYGGGAADEQFF
TRBJ2-7 . TRBV5-1 CASSLRARDTASYEQYF
TRBJ2-1 TRBD2 TRBV15 CATSITGTSVNEQFF
TRBJ1-1 . TRBV5-6 CASSLGSPTEAFF
TRBJ2-5 TRBD2 TRBV6-6 CASSYGAGGQETQYF
TRBJ1-2 . TRBV29-1 CSVGTHREIREGYTF
TRBJ2-7 TRBD1 TRBV29-1 CSGMGQGFSEQYF
TRBJ1-2 . TRBV25-1 CASSGGNYGYTF
TRBJ1-2 TRBD1 TRBV30 CALTRGWVGYTF
TRBJ1-6 . TRBV30 CAWSRWDLNNPQGQVSPLHF
TRBJ1-4 TRBD1 TRBV4-2 CASSQDVTGGGFNEKLFF
TRBJ1-1 . TRBV11-2 CASSWGTNTEAFF
TRBJ1-4 TRBD1 TRBV28 CASSSARGHLREKLFF
TRBJ1-1 TRBD1 TRBV11-3 CASSLTGAVGEAFF
TRBJ1-1 . TRBV19 CASRWAQFGSGAMNTEAFF
TRBJ2-3 TRBD1 TRBV10-3 CAISLPRGQITDTQYF
TRBJ2-7 TRBD2 TRBV5-1 CASSLRGGAYEQYF
TRBJ1-2 . TRBV15 CATSRDSLRYYGYTF
TRBJ1-1 TRBD1 TRBV5-1 CASSRQGAMNTEAFF
TRBJ2-5 . TRBV5-4 CASSFLQETQYF
TRBJ1-2 . TRBV5-4 CASSRGGYGYTF
TRBJ2-3 . TRBV18 CASSLPYSTDTQYF
TRBJ1-5 . TRBV15 CATSREIPVPGSQPQHF